This is a list of T cell receptor beta chains from one sample in a study of CD8+CD57+ T cells in acquired aplastic anemia. TCRdb used MiXCR to reprocess the reads, holding one entry per CDR3 protein. The sample has roughly 200,000 distinct CDR3 sequences, less than 75% seen once; the top ten hold roughly 64%. The specimen was sorted CD4+, CD8+, or CD8+CD57+ T cells (not recorded which) from PBMCs. All receptors come from a human donor with aplastic anemia. The CDR3 runs from the conserved cysteine through the conserved F or W. D genes are given only for firm matches. Size tells how often a clone was seen (once, few, many) or the class of an expanded clone, and some rows leave it out.

.	TRBV20-1	TRBJ1-1	.	CSAIGGGGAFF	TGCAGTGCAATAGGGGGTGGAGGAGCTTTCTTT
.	TRBV5-1	TRBJ1-5	TRBD1	CASSLTGVQGNQPQHF	TGCGCCAGCAGCTTGACAGGGGTTCAGGGCAATCAGCCCCAGCATTTT
.	TRBV5-1	TRBJ2-7	.	CASSLDGSVYEQYF	TGCGCCAGCAGCTTGGATGGCAGTGTCTACGAGCAGTACTTC
.	TRBV24-1	TRBJ2-3	.	CATRAEVTDTQYF	TGTGCCACCAGGGCAGAGGTCACAGATACGCAGTATTTT
.	TRBV2	TRBJ2-1	.	CASSEQGPNEQFF	TGTGCCAGCAGTGAACAGGGGCCCAATGAGCAGTTCTTC
few	TRBV10-3	TRBJ1-2	.	CAISESTGMGVDYGYTF	TGTGCCATCAGTGAGTCGACGGGTATGGGGGTGGACTATGGCTACACCTTC
.	TRBV29-1	TRBJ2-7	TRBD1	CSVALGQGWYEQYF	TGCAGCGTTGCCCTCGGACAGGGGTGGTACGAGCAGTACTTC
many	TRBV7-9	TRBJ1-1	TRBD1	CASSSPGQGVTEAFF	TGTGCCAGCAGCTCTCCGGGACAGGGGGTCACTGAAGCTTTCTTT
once	TRBV9	TRBJ2-2	.	CASSPYREQFPGELFF	TGTGCCAGCAGCCCGTACAGAGAGCAGTTCCCCGGGGAGCTGTTTTTT
.	TRBV7-9	TRBJ2-1	.	CASSPRGGNEQFF	TGTGCCAGCAGCCCTAGAGGAGGCAATGAGCAGTTCTTC
.	TRBV19	TRBJ2-5	TRBD1	CASNTGGQNF	TGTGCCAGTAACACAGGGGGCCAGAACTTC
.	TRBV10-2	TRBJ2-1	.	CASSEVGGEQFF	TGCGCCAGCAGTGAGGTGGGGGGAGAGCAGTTCTTC
.	TRBV24-1	TRBJ2-1	TRBD1	CATSEGDRGLKRSYNEQFF	TGTGCCACCAGTGAAGGGGACAGGGGACTAAAGCGCTCCTACAATGAGCAGTTCTTC
.	TRBV4-1	TRBJ1-1	.	CASSYTGTTLLF	TGCGCCAGCAGCTACACCGGGACAACCTTACTCTTT
.	TRBV7-2	TRBJ2-1	.	CASSPRLKVGYNEQFF	TGTGCCAGCAGCCCGCGACTAAAGGTGGGATACAATGAGCAGTTCTTC
once	TRBV20-1	TRBJ2-7	.	CSAKNGSTYEQYF	TGCAGTGCTAAGAACGGGAGTACTTACGAGCAGTACTTC
.	TRBV20-1	TRBJ1-2	.	CSASFTYGGYTF	TGCAGTGCTAGTTTTACCTATGGCGGCTACACCTTC
.	TRBV12-3/TRBV12-4	TRBJ2-7	.	CASSEAGGTGTYEQYF	TGTGCCAGCAGTGAAGCGGGAGGGACAGGGACCTACGAGCAGTACTTC
few	TRBV20-1	TRBJ2-7	TRBD2	CSASREDPYEQYF	TGCAGTGCTAGCCGGGAGGATCCTTACGAGCAGTACTTC
few	TRBV24-1	TRBJ2-3	.	CATSDPQGPSTDTQYF	TGTGCCACCAGTGATCCTCAGGGGCCCAGCACAGATACGCAGTATTTT
few	TRBV5-1	TRBJ2-7	TRBD1	CASSLEPGQTYEQYF	TGCGCCAGCAGCTTGGAGCCGGGACAGACCTACGAGCAGTACTTC
.	TRBV10-3	TRBJ2-3	TRBD1	CAIRDGQGGDTQYF	TGTGCCATCAGGGACGGACAGGGTGGAGATACGCAGTATTTT
once	TRBV7-2	TRBJ2-5	.	CASSLVIGCETQYF	TGTGCCAGCAGCTTGGTTATAGGCTGCGAGACCCAGTACTTC
few	TRBV20-1	TRBJ1-5	TRBD1	CSARGGGDNQPQHF	TGCAGTGCTAGAGGAGGGGGCGACAATCAGCCCCAGCATTTT
.	TRBV5-4	TRBJ2-5	.	CASSVAWGPQETQYF	TGTGCCAGCAGCGTAGCCTGGGGACCCCAAGAGACCCAGTACTTC
few	TRBV29-1	TRBJ2-1	TRBD2	CSVEGLAGVGYGNEQFF	TGCAGCGTTGAGGGACTAGCGGGAGTTGGGTACGGCAATGAGCAGTTCTTC
once	TRBV24-1	TRBJ1-1	TRBD1	CATRPGQGARGDTEAFF	TGTGCCACCAGGCCGGGACAGGGGGCGCGGGGGGACACTGAAGCTTTCTTT
.	TRBV24-1	TRBJ2-1	.	CATSDKIAGAYNEQFF	TGTGCCACCAGTGATAAGATCGCGGGTGCCTACAATGAGCAGTTCTTC
.	TRBV20-1	TRBJ1-3	.	CSARAPFTGNTIYF	TGCAGTGCTAGAGCTCCTTTCACTGGAAACACCATATATTTT
.	TRBV7-9	TRBJ2-5	TRBD2	CASSQAGGIGETQYF	TGCGCCAGCAGCCAGGCGGGAGGAATAGGGGAGACCCAGTACTTC
.	TRBV6-6	TRBJ2-7	.	CASREQGWGTYEQYF	TGTGCCAGCAGGGAACAGGGCTGGGGAACCTACGAGCAGTACTTC
.	TRBV7-2	TRBJ2-5	TRBD2	CASSLGTSGGEETQYF	TGTGCCAGCAGCTTGGGGACTAGCGGGGGGGAAGAGACCCAGTACTTC
.	TRBV4-3	TRBJ2-7	TRBD2	CASSQDWTSGGLDEQYF	TGCGCCAGCAGCCAAGATTGGACTAGCGGGGGGCTGGACGAGCAGTACTTC
.	TRBV3-1	TRBJ1-3	.	CASSPPRVGRGSGNTIYF	TGTGCCAGCAGCCCCCCAAGGGTAGGCAGGGGCTCTGGAAACACCATATATTTT
.	TRBV14	TRBJ2-5	.	CASSPAGLQETQYF	TGTGCCAGCAGCCCTGCGGGACTCCAAGAGACCCAGTACTTC
once	TRBV24-1	TRBJ1-5	.	CATSDQDYNQPQHF	TGTGCCACCAGTGATCAGGATTACAATCAGCCCCAGCATTTT
.	TRBV20-1	TRBJ1-1	TRBD1	CSAFKTGGTEAFF	TGCAGTGCTTTCAAGACAGGGGGCACTGAAGCTTTCTTT
.	TRBV9	TRBJ2-7	.	CASSVGQSSYEQYF	TGTGCCAGCAGCGTAGGACAGTCCTCCTACGAGCAGTACTTC